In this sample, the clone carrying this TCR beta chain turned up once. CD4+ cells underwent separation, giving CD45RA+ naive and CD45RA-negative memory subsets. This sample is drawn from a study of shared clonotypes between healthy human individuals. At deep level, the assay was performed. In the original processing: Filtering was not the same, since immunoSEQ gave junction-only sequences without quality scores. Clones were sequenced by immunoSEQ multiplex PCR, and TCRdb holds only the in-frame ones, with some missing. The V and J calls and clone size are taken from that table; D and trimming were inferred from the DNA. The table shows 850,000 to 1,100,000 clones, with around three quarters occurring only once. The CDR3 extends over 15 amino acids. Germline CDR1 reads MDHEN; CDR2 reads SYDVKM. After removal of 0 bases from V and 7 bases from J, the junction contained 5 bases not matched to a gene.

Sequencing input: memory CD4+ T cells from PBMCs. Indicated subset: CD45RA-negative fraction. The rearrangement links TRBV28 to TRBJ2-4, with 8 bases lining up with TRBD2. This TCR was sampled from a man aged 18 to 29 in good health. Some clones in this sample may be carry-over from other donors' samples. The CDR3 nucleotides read TGTGCCAGCAGTTTATGGACGGGAGGGCCGAACATTCAGTACTTC. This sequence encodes CASSLWTGGPNIQYF.